The source of this T cell receptor (beta chain) is a study of blood T cell repertoires in COVID-19. At the level of the study: Acute and convalescent COVID-19 specimens originated in the United States, Italy and Spain. The cDNA or gDNA used as material had been derived from T cells, B-cell-depleted T cells, or PBMCs.

In the authors' workflow: Amplification with reference gene primers provided the estimates of nucleated cell counts. Generated by immunoSEQ multiplex PCR, the TCRdb table keeps only in-frame clones and is missing some. V and J calls and clone size follow that table, whereas D and trimming were derived from the DNA. In the table there are some 270,000 clones, roughly 91% of which are singletons. CDR3 size: 14 residues. Germline V gene lookup returns CDR1 LGHNA and CDR2 YNFKEQ. Trimming cost V 2 bases and J 5 bases, with 12 bases left between them. Details on this clone: Other DNA sequences in the same sample also yield this CDR3.

The sample comprised peripheral blood. This TCR came from a man aged 30 to 39 with acute or convalescent COVID-19. The rearrangement links TRBV4-2 to TRBJ1-2, with a weak D call TRBD1 (6 bases). CDR3 bases: TGTGCCAGCAGCCAACCCGACAGGTCTTATGGCTACACCTTC. Translating gives CASSQPDRSYGYTF.